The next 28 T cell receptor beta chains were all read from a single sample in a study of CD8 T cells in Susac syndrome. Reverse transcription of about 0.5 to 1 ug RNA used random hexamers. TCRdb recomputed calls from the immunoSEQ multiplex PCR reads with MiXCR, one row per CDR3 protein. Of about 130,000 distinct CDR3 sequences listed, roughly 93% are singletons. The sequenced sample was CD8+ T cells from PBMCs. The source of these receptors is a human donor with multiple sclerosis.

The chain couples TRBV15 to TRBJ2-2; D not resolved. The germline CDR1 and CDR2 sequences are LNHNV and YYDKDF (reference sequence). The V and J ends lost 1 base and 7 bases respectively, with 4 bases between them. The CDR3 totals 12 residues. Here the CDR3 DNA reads TGTGCCACCAGCAGAGCCAGCGGGGAGCTGTTTTTT. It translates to CATSRASGELFF.

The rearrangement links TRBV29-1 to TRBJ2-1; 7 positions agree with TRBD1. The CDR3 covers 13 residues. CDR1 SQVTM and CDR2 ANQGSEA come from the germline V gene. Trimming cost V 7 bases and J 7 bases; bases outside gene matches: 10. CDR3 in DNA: TGCAGCGGAGGGGGCGATTTAAGAAATGAGCAGTTCTTC. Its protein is CSGGGDLRNEQFF.

The CDR3 nucleotides are TGTGCCAGCAGCCTCAAGAGGGGCCGGGGTTCACCCCTCCACTTT. Protein product: CASSLKRGRGSPLHF. The J gene is TRBJ1-6, the V gene TRBV3-1; the D gene is possibly TRBD1 (5 bases). Trimming pared 4 bases from V and 9 bases from J, leaving 16 bases between. CDR3 length equals 15 residues. The germline gives CDR1 LGHDT, CDR2 YNNKEL (reference sequence).

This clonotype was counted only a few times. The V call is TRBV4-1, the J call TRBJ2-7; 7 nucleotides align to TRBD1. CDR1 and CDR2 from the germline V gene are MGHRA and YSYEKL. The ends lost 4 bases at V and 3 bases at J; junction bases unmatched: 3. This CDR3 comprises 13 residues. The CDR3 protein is CASSPRQGYEQYV. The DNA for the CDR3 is TGCGCCAGCAGCCCGAGACAGGGCTACGAGCAGTACGTC.

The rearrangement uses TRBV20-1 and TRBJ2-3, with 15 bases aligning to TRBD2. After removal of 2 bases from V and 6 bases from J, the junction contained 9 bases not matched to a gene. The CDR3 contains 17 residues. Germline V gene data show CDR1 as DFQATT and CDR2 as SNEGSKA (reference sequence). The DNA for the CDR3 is TGCAGTGCTAGATGGACTAGCGGGAGGGCCTACATGGATACGCAGTATTTT. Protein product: CSARWTSGRAYMDTQYF.

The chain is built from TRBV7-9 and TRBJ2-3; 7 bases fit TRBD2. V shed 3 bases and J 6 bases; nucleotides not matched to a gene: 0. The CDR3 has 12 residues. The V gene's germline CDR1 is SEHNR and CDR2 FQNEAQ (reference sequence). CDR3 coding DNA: TGTGCCAGCAGCTTCGGGAGGGATACGCAGTATTTT. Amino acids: CASSFGRDTQYF.

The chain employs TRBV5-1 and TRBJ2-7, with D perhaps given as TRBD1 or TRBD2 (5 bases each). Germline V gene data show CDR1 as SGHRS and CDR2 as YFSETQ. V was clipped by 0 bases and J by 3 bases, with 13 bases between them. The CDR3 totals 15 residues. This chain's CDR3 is CASSLVLGAGYEQYF. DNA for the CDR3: TGCGCCAGCAGCTTGGTTTTAGGGGCGGGCTACGAGCAGTACTTC.

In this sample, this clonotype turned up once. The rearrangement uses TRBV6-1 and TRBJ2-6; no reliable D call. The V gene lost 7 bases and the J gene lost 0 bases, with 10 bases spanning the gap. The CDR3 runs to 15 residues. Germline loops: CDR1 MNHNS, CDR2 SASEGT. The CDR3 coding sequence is TGTGCCAGCATAGGGTGGGACTCTGGGGCCAACGTCCTGACTTTC. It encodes CASIGWDSGANVLTF.

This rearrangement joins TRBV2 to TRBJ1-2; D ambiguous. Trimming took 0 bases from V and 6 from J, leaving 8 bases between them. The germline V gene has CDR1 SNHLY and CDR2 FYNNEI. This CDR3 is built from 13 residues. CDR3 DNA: TGTGCCAGCAGTGAAGCGCCCCGGAATGGCTACACCTTC. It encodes CASSEAPRNGYTF.

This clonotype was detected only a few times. Here the CDR3 DNA reads TGTGCCAGCAGTTACTCCGCCGGGGCCTACGAGCAGTACTTC. It yields the protein CASSYSAGAYEQYF. The chain has TRBV6-6 and TRBJ2-7; maybe TRBD2 (5 bases). The V and J ends lost 0 bases and 2 bases respectively, with 8 bases between them. CDR1 MNHNY and CDR2 SVGAGI come from the germline V gene (reference sequence). This CDR3 spans 14 amino acids.

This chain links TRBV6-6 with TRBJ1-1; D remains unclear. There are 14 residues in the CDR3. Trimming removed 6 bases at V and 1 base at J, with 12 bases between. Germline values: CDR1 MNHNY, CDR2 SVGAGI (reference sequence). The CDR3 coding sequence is TGTGCCAGCAGACCGGACGGAGCGAACACTGAAGCTTTCTTT. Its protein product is CASRPDGANTEAFF.

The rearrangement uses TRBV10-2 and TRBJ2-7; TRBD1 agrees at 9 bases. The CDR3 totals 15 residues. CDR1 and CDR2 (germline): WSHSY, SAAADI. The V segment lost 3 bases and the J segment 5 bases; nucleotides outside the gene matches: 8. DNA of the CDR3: TGCGCCAGCAGTGATACGGGACAGGGCTACCACGAGCAGTACTTC. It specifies CASSDTGQGYHEQYF.

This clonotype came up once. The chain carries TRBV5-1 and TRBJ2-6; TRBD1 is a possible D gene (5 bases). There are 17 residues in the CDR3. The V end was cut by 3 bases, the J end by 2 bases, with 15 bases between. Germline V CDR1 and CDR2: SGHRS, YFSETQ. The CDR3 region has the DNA TGCGCCAGCAGCTCCGAGACAGTAAGGGCTGGGGCCAACGTCCTGACTTTC. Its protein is CASSSETVRAGANVLTF.

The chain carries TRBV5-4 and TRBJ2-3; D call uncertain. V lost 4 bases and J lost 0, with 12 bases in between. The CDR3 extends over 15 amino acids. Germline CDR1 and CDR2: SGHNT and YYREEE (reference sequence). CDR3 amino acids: CASSPPGSSTDTQYF. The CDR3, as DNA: TGTGCCAGCAGCCCCCCAGGATCTAGCACAGATACGCAGTATTTT.

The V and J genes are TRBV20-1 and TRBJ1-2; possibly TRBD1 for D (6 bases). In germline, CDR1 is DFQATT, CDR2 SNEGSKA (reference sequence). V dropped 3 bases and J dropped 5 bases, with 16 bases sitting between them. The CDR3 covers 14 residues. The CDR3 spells CSARGHLDRYGYTF. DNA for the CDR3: TGCAGTGCTAGGGGACACCTAGATCGTTATGGCTACACCTTC.

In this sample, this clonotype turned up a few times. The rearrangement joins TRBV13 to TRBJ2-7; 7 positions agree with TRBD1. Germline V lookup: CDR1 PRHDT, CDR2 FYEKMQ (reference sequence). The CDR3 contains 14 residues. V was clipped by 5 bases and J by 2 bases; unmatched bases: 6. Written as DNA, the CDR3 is TGTGCCAGCAGCGCGAGGGACAGTACCTACGAGCAGTACTTC. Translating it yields CASSARDSTYEQYF.

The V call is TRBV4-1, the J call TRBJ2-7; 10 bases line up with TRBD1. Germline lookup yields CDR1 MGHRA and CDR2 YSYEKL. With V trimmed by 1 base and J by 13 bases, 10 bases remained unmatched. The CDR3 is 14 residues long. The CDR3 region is CASSQAPGGQGSYF. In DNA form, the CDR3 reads TGCGCCAGCAGCCAAGCCCCCGGGGGACAGGGGTCCTACTTC.

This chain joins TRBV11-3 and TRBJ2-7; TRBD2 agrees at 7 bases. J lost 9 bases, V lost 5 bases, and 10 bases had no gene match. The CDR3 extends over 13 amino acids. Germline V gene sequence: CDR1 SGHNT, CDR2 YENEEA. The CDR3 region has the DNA TGTGCCAGCAGCACAACGAGTAGCGGGCGGCAGTACGTC. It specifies CASSTTSSGRQYV.

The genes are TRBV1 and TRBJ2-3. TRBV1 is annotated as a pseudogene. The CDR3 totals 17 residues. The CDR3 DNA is TGCACCAGCAGCCAAGGACGAAACATGCCTCGCACAGATACGCAGTATTTT. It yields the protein CTSSQGRNMPRTDTQYF.

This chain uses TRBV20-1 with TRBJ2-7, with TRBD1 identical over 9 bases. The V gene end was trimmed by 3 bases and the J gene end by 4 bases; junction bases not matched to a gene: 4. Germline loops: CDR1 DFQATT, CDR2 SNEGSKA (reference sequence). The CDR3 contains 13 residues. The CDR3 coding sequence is TGCAGTGCTAGGGGGACAGGGAGTTACGAGCAGTACGTC. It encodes CSARGTGSYEQYV.

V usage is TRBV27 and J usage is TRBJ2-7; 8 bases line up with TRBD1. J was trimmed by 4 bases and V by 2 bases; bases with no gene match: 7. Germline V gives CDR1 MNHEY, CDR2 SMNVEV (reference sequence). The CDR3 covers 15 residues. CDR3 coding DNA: TGTGCCAGCAGTTTACGCCCGACAGGGGCTTACGAGCAGTACTTC. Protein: CASSLRPTGAYEQYF.

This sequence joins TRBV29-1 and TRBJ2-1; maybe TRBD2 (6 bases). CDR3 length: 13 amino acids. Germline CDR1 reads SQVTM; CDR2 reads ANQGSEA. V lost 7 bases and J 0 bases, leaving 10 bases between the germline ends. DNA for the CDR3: TGCAGCGGTGTGGGGGGCTCCTACAATGAGCAGTTCTTC. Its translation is CSGVGGSYNEQFF.

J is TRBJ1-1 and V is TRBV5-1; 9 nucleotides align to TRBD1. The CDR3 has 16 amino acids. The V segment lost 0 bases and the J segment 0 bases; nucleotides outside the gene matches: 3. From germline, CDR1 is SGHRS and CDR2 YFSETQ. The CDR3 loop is CASSLVGQGLNTEAFF. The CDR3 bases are TGCGCCAGCAGCTTGGTTGGACAGGGGTTGAACACTGAAGCTTTCTTT.

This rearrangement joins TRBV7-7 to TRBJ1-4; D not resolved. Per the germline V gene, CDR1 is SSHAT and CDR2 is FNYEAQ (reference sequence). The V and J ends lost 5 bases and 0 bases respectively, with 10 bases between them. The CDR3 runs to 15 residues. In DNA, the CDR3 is TGTGCCAGCAGCCGAGGGTACTCAACTAATGAAAAACTGTTTTTT. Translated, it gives CASSRGYSTNEKLFF.

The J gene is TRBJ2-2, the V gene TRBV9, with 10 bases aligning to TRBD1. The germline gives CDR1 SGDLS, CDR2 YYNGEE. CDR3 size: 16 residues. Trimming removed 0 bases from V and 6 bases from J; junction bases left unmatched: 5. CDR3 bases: TGTGCCAGCAGCGTAGAAAGGACAGGGGGACCCGGGGAGCTGTTTTTT. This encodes CASSVERTGGPGELFF.

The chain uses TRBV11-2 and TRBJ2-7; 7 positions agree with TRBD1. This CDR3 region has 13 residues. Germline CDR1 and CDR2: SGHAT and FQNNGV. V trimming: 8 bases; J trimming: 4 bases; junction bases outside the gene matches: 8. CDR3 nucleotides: TGTGCCAGCGCAATGGGGACAGTTTACGAGCAGTACGTC. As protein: CASAMGTVYEQYV.

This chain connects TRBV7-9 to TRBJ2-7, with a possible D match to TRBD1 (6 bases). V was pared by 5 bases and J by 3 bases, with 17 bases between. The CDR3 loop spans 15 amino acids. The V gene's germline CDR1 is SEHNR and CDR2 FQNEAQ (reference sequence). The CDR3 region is CASSPTTGNLYEQYF. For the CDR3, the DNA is TGTGCCAGCAGCCCGACTACAGGGAATCTCTACGAGCAGTACTTC.

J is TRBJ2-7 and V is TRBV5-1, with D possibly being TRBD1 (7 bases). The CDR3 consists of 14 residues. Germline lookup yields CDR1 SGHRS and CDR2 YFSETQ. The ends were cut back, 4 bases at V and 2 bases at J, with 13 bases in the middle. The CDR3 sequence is CASSPRGQTYEQYV. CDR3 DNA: TGCGCCAGCAGCCCGCGGGGACAGACCTACGAGCAGTACGTC.